This record covers a single T cell receptor (beta chain). Its cognate antigen is unknown. The CDR3 contains 14 residues. Germline CDR1 and CDR2: SQVTM and ANQGSEA. Trimming took 6 bases from V and 3 from J, leaving 15 bases between them. During construction of the library, unique molecular identifiers were attached to individual cDNA molecules for quantitative, reproducible TCR counting. TCRdb reprocessed the RACE reads with MiXCR, giving one entry per CDR3 protein. The sample yields roughly 100,000 distinct CDR3 sequences, about 10% seen once. This specimen comes from a study of human T cells and chemical hapten exposure. The time point is: healthy volunteer bleed at 2 weeks. Total RNA extraction was carried out from unfractionated whole blood. Study-level results: With DPC sensitization, TCRs exceeding 1 in 1000 frequency showed no change.

Sequenced sample: whole blood. The chain links TRBV29-1 to TRBJ1-3; tentatively, D is TRBD1 (6 bases). The receptor comes from a female donor in good health. Some clones in this sample may be carry-over from other donors' samples. CDR3 in amino acids: CSVKGGGFGNTIYF. The CDR3 bases are TGCAGCGTCAAGGGTGGGGGCTTTGGAAACACCATATATTTT. Complete variable domain (other parts from reference TRBV29-1 and TRBJ1-3): SAVISQKPSRDICQRGTSLTIQCQVDSQVTMMFWYRQQPGQSLTLIATANQGSEATYESGFVIDKFPISRPNLTFSTLTVSNMSPEDSSIYLCSVKGGGFGNTIYFGEGSWLTVV.